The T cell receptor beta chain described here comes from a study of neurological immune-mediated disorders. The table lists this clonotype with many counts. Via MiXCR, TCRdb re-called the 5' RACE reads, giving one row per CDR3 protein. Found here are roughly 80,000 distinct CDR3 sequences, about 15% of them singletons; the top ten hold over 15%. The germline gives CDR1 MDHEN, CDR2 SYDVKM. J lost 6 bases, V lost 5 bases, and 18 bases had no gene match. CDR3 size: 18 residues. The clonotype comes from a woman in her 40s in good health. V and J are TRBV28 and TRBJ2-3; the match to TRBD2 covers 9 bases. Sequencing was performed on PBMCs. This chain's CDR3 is CASSAPGWAGGRLDTQYF. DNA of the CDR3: TGTGCCAGCAGTGCCCCTGGTTGGGCGGGGGGGCGATTGGATACGCAGTATTTT. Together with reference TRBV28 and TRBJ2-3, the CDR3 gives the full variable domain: DVKVTQSSRYLVKRTGEKVFLECVQDMDHENMFWYRQDPGLGLRLIYFSYDVKMKEKGDIPEGYSVSREKKERFSLILESASTNQTSMYLCASSAPGWAGGRLDTQYFGPGTRLTVL.